The 28 T cell receptor beta chains below all came from one sample that was sequenced in a study of cytomegalovirus exposure and HLA in healthy donors. PCR was performed using 60 Vbeta and 13 Jbeta primers. Method: immunoSEQ multiplex PCR; TCRdb's copy keeps in-frame clones and lacks some. Found here are under 60,000 clones, just under 85% of them singletons; the top ten hold 2.5% to 3%. The sequencing sample was made of PBMCs. These receptors all come from a man aged 50-60 years in good health and CMV-seronegative.

The chain employs TRBV6-5 and TRBJ2-3; unclear D gene. The CDR3 sequence is 14 residues long. From germline, CDR1 is MNHEY and CDR2 SVGAGI. Trimming removed 4 bases from V and 0 bases from J, with 8 bases in between. The CDR3 DNA is TGTGCCAGCAGTTTAGAGGTCAGCACAGATACGCAGTATTTT. This sequence encodes CASSLEVSTDTQYF.

This chain joins TRBV20-1 and TRBJ2-1; D call uncertain. V gave up 3 bases and J gave up 6 bases, with 6 bases separating them. Germline V gene lookup returns CDR1 DFQATT and CDR2 SNEGSKA (reference sequence). The CDR3 totals 11 residues. CDR3 nucleotides: TGCAGTGCTAGTCGGAGCAATGAGCAGTTCTTC. Protein product: CSASRSNEQFF.

J is TRBJ1-2 and V is TRBV5-5, with D possibly being TRBD1 (6 bases). Trimming removed 1 base at V and 2 bases at J, with 9 bases between. Per germline, CDR1 SGHKS and CDR2 YYEKEE (reference sequence). The CDR3 runs to 14 residues. CDR3 sequence: CASSLLDRNYGYTF. The DNA of the CDR3 is TGTGCCAGCAGCTTGTTAGACAGGAACTATGGCTACACCTTC. Complete variable domain (other parts from reference TRBV5-5 and TRBJ1-2): DAGVTQSPTHLIKTRGQQVTLRCSPISGHKSVSWYQQVLGQGPQFIFQYYEKEERGRGNFPDRFSARQFPNYSSELNVNALLLGDSALYLCASSLLDRNYGYTFGSGTRLTVV.

The J gene is TRBJ2-3, the V gene TRBV7-3, with D unresolved. V was clipped by 1 base and J by 2 bases, with 7 bases between them. This CDR3 spans 14 amino acids. Germline CDR1 reads SGHTA; CDR2 reads FQGTGA. The CDR3 region has the DNA TGTGCCAGCAGCTTAAACCACATCACAGATACGCAGTATTTT. This encodes CASSLNHITDTQYF. Drawing the rest from reference TRBV7-3 and TRBJ2-3, the complete variable domain is GAGVSQTPSNKVTEKGKYVELRCDPISGHTALYWYRQSLGQGPEFLIYFQGTGAADDSGLPNDRFFAVRPEGSVSTLKIQRTERGDSAVYLCASSLNHITDTQYFGPGTRLTVL.

This chain uses TRBV29-1 with TRBJ2-1; 8 bases agree with TRBD1. V lost 7 bases to trimming and J lost 2 bases; unmatched junction nucleotides: 4. Germline V gene lookup returns CDR1 SQVTM and CDR2 ANQGSEA. The CDR3 covers 13 residues. CDR3 DNA sequence: TGCAGCGGGACAGGGCCAGCCTACAATGAGCAGTTCTTC. Translated: CSGTGPAYNEQFF.

This chain's CDR3 is CASSAQGTPYEQYF. CDR3 sequence (DNA): TGTGCCAGCTCAGCCCAGGGGACCCCCTACGAGCAGTACTTC. This chain joins TRBV18 and TRBJ2-7, with a weak D call TRBD1 (6 bases). Germline V CDR1 and CDR2: KGHSH, LQKENI. Trimming stripped 5 bases from V and 2 bases from J, with 13 bases between. The CDR3 runs 14 residues.

This chain uses TRBV28 with TRBJ1-2; D ambiguous. V lost 6 bases to trimming and J lost 0 bases, with 2 bases between them. CDR3 length equals 11 residues. CDR1 and CDR2 (germline): MDHEN, SYDVKM. The CDR3 sequence: CASSTNYGYTF. As DNA, the CDR3 is TGTGCCAGCAGCACTAACTATGGCTACACCTTC.

J is TRBJ1-1 and V is TRBV7-2, with D perhaps TRBD1 (5 bases). Germline values: CDR1 SGHTA, CDR2 FQGNSA. The CDR3 extends over 13 amino acids. V was trimmed by 6 bases and J by 1 base, leaving 9 bases between them. The CDR3 loop is CASSRTSNTEAFF. The CDR3 DNA reads as TGTGCCAGCAGTCGGACATCGAACACTGAAGCTTTCTTT.

The chain uses TRBV12-5 and TRBJ2-5, with D possibly TRBD2 on 5 matching bases. CDR3 size: 12 residues. Trimming took off 4 bases at V and 5 bases at J, with 8 bases between the two ends. Germline CDR1 LGHNT, CDR2 FRNRAP. CDR3 DNA: TGTGCTAGTGGTTCGGGGATGGAGACCCAGTACTTC. Its protein is CASGSGMETQYF. Variable domain in full (rest from reference TRBV12-5 and TRBJ2-5): DARVTQTPRHKVTEMGQEVTMRCQPILGHNTVFWYRQTMMQGLELLAYFRNRAPLDDSGMPKDRFSAEMPDATLATLKIQPSEPRDSAVYFCASGSGMETQYFGPGTRLLVL.

The chain links TRBV10-1 to TRBJ1-1, with D possibly TRBD1 on 5 matching bases. From germline, CDR1 is WNHNN and CDR2 SYGVQD (reference sequence). The CDR3 consists of 13 residues. Trimming stripped 3 bases from V and 1 base from J, with 6 bases between. The CDR3: CASSEQANTEAFF. The CDR3 nucleotides are TGCGCCAGCAGTGAACAGGCGAACACTGAAGCTTTCTTT.

This chain links TRBV11-3 with TRBJ1-1; D gene unclear. CDR1 is SGHNT and CDR2 is YENEEA in the germline V gene. The CDR3 contains 15 residues. V lost 5 bases, J lost 1 base, and 14 bases lay in between. CDR3 sequence (DNA): TGTGCCAGCAGCCCTGGGCCAGCTACGAACACTGAAGCTTTCTTT. Translation: CASSPGPATNTEAFF.

The rearrangement uses TRBV7-8 and TRBJ2-2; a weak D match, TRBD1 (6 bases). Germline assignment: CDR1 SGHVS and CDR2 FQNEAQ. V was cut by 8 bases and J by 5 bases, with 12 bases left in between. The length of the CDR3 is 13 residues. The CDR3 nucleotides read TGTGCCAGCGCCCTGCAGGGGACCGGGGAGCTGTTTTTT. It yields the protein CASALQGTGELFF.

The chain links TRBV29-1 to TRBJ2-2; a possible D gene is TRBD2 (5 bases). The V gene's germline CDR1 is SQVTM and CDR2 ANQGSEA. V lost 3 bases and J 1 base, leaving 6 bases between the germline ends. The CDR3 totals 13 residues. In DNA form, the CDR3 reads TGCAGCGTTGACCGGGGGAACACCGGGGAGCTGTTTTTT. Protein: CSVDRGNTGELFF.

V gene TRBV7-3 combines with J gene TRBJ1-1; the match to TRBD1 covers 7 bases. Germline V lookup: CDR1 SGHTA, CDR2 FQGTGA. This CDR3 is 13 amino acids long. V trimming: 3 bases; J trimming: 6 bases; junction bases outside the gene matches: 4. CDR3: CASSFTGVAEAFF. The CDR3 DNA follows: TGTGCCAGCAGCTTTACAGGGGTCGCTGAAGCTTTCTTT.

The chain employs TRBV27 and TRBJ1-6, with 7 positions matching TRBD1. This CDR3 spans 16 amino acids. V gave up 6 bases and J gave up 8 bases; unmatched junction bases: 13. Germline lookup yields CDR1 MNHEY and CDR2 SMNVEV (reference sequence). The CDR3 DNA is TGTGCCAGCAGACTAGGACAGGCCGGCACCTATTCACCCCTCCACTTT. Its protein product is CASRLGQAGTYSPLHF.

The CDR3 DNA sequence: TGTGCCAGCAGCCTTAGCGGGGGGGCCGCCTACGAGCAGTACTTC. Amino acids: CASSLSGGAAYEQYF. The rearrangement joins TRBV7-3 to TRBJ2-7; 11 bases are shared with TRBD2. The junction had 5 bases not matched to a gene; V was cut back by 5 bases and J by 2 bases. This CDR3 has 15 amino acids. Germline V CDR1 and CDR2: SGHTA, FQGTGA.

The chain joins TRBV9 to TRBJ1-2; 7 nucleotides align to TRBD1. From germline, CDR1 is SGDLS and CDR2 YYNGEE. The CDR3 length is 17 residues. Trimming cost V 3 bases and J 3 bases; bases outside gene matches: 14. The CDR3 protein is CASSAKTGAASYYGYTF. Written as DNA, the CDR3 is TGTGCCAGCAGCGCGAAAACAGGGGCCGCGTCCTACTATGGCTACACCTTC.

This CDR3 is CGVRGASTDTQYF. CDR3 nucleotide sequence: TGCGGGGTGCGGGGGGCCAGCACAGATACGCAGTATTTT. The V call is TRBV29-1, the J call TRBJ2-3; 8 positions match TRBD2. Germline CDR1 is SQVTM and CDR2 is ANQGSEA. The CDR3 is made up of 13 amino acids.

The V and J genes are TRBV7-9 and TRBJ2-3; D unresolved. The CDR3 contains 12 residues. V was pared by 3 bases and J by 5 bases, with 6 bases between. The germline gives CDR1 SEHNR, CDR2 FQNEAQ (reference sequence). The CDR3 region is CASSFLRDTQYF. The CDR3 region has the DNA TGTGCCAGCAGCTTCCTGCGAGATACGCAGTATTTT. The variable domain in full, completed from reference TRBV7-9 and TRBJ2-3, reads DTGVSQNPRHKITKRGQNVTFRCDPISEHNRLYWYRQTLGQGPEFLTYFQNEAQLEKSRLLSDRFSAERPKGSFSTLEIQRTEQGDSAMYLCASSFLRDTQYFGPGTRLTVL.

This clone was detected a few times. DNA of the CDR3: TGTGCCAGCAGCCCGGCGGACGAGCAGTACTTC. It encodes CASSPADEQYF. The chain joins TRBV11-2 to TRBJ2-7; D is unresolved. The V end lost 5 bases, the J end lost 5 bases, and 7 bases lay between the germline ends. This CDR3 has 11 residues. Germline CDR1 and CDR2: SGHAT and FQNNGV.

This chain links TRBV16 with TRBJ1-2, with D possibly matching TRBD1 (5 bases). The length of the CDR3 is 14 residues. V was pared by 4 bases and J by 0 bases, with 9 bases between. Germline CDR1 and CDR2: KGHSY and FQNENV. This chain's CDR3 is CASSLDSSNYGYTF. In nucleotides, the CDR3 is TGTGCCAGCAGCCTCGACAGCTCTAACTATGGCTACACCTTC.

The rearrangement uses TRBV10-2 and TRBJ1-1; no definite D call. This CDR3 is 13 amino acids long. In germline, CDR1 is WSHSY, CDR2 SAAADI. V was trimmed by 3 bases and J by 0 bases, leaving 5 bases between them. DNA for the CDR3: TGCGCCAGCAGTGAAACGGTGAACACTGAAGCTTTCTTT. This codes for CASSETVNTEAFF.

The chain carries TRBV6-6 and TRBJ2-2, with 9 bases lining up with TRBD1. This CDR3 spans 14 amino acids. J gave up 4 bases and V 6 bases, and 3 bases lay outside the gene matches. Germline-derived CDR1 and CDR2 are MNHNY and SVGAGI (reference sequence). The CDR3 here is CASRGQGRTGELFF. DNA of the CDR3: TGTGCCAGCAGGGGACAGGGCCGCACCGGGGAGCTGTTTTTT.

The gene calls are TRBV6-1 and TRBJ2-5; 10 bases fit TRBD1. Trimming took 3 bases from V and 2 from J; bases not matched to a gene: 3. Looked up from germline, CDR1 is MNHNS and CDR2 is SASEGT. This CDR3 region has 15 residues. The CDR3 sequence is CASSEGQGWQETQYF. The CDR3 DNA sequence: TGTGCCAGCAGTGAGGGACAGGGGTGGCAAGAGACCCAGTACTTC.

The V gene is TRBV12-5, the J gene TRBJ2-1, with TRBD2 identical over 9 bases. The CDR3 sequence is 15 residues long. V gave up 5 bases and J gave up 3 bases; unmatched junction bases: 5. Germline V CDR1 and CDR2: LGHNT, FRNRAP. CDR3 amino acids: CASGTGTSIYNEQFF. CDR3 coding DNA: TGTGCTAGTGGTACCGGGACTAGCATCTACAATGAGCAGTTCTTC. The variable domain in full, completed from reference TRBV12-5 and TRBJ2-1, reads DARVTQTPRHKVTEMGQEVTMRCQPILGHNTVFWYRQTMMQGLELLAYFRNRAPLDDSGMPKDRFSAEMPDATLATLKIQPSEPRDSAVYFCASGTGTSIYNEQFFGPGTRLTVL.

The rearrangement joins TRBV30 to TRBJ1-5; TRBD1 is a possible D gene (5 bases). V lost 4 bases and J lost 7, with 11 bases in between. Germline values: CDR1 GTSNPN, CDR2 SVGIG (reference sequence). The CDR3 has 12 amino acids. The CDR3 DNA sequence: TGTGCCTGGAAAGGGGTTAGGCAGCCCCAGCATTTT. As protein: CAWKGVRQPQHF.

The chain carries TRBV28 and TRBJ2-3; 8 nucleotides match TRBD2. The CDR3 is 16 residues long. CDR1 and CDR2 from the germline V gene are MDHEN and SYDVKM. The V and J ends lost 2 bases and 7 bases, in that order; junction bases with no gene match: 11. As DNA, the CDR3 is TGTGCCAGCAGTTTAAGCAAATTAGCGGGGTCGCATACGCAGTATTTT. It encodes CASSLSKLAGSHTQYF.

The chain combines TRBV28 with TRBJ2-3, with 7 bases fitting TRBD2. Germline CDR1 is MDHEN and CDR2 is SYDVKM. The CDR3 extends over 17 amino acids. The V and J ends lost 8 bases and 5 bases, in that order; junction bases with no gene match: 19. The CDR3 is CASQRTLGGGIRDTQYF. The CDR3 DNA reads TGTGCCAGCCAACGGACCCTAGGCGGGGGAATTCGAGATACGCAGTATTTT.